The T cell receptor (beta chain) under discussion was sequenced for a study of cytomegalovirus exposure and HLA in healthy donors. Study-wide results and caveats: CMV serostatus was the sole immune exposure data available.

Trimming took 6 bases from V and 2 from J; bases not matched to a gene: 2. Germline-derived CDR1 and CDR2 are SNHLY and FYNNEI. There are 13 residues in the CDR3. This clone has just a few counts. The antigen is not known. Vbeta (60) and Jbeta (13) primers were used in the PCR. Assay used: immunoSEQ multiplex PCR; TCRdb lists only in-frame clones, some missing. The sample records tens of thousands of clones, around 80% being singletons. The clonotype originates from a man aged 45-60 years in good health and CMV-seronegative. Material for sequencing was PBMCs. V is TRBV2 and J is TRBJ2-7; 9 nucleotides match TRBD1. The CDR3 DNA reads TGTGCCAGCAGGGGGGACAGGGCCTACGAGCAGTACTTC. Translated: CASRGDRAYEQYF.